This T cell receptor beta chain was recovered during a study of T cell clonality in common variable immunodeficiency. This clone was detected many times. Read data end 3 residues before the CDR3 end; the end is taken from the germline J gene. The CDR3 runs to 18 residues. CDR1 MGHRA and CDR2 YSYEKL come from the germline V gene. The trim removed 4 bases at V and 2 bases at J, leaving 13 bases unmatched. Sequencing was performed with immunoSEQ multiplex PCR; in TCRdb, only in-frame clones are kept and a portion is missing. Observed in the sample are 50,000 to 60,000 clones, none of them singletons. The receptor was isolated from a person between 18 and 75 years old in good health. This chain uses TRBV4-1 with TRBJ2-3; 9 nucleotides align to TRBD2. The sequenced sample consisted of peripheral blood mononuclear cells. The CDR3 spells CASSRLNRAGGFTDTQYF. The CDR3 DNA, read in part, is TGCGCCAGCAGCCGCCTCAATAGGGCGGGAGGGTTCACAGATACG.